This T cell receptor beta chain was observed in a study of cytomegalovirus exposure and HLA in healthy donors. V was clipped by 7 bases and J by 4 bases, with 18 bases between them. Germline values: CDR1 MNHEY, CDR2 SVGAGI. The CDR3 runs to 15 residues. Libraries were prepared by immunoSEQ multiplex PCR; TCRdb keeps only in-frame clonotypes and omits some of them. The table has about 140,000 clones, roughly nine tenths seen once. Remarks on this clone: What it binds is not known.

Regarding the study as a whole: The classifier reportedly diagnosed cytomegalovirus status with high specificity and sensitivity. Among TCR beta chains, those listed as cytomegalovirus-associated numbered around 180.

Sequenced sample: PBMCs. V usage is TRBV6-5 and J usage is TRBJ2-3; TRBD2 might be the D (7 bases). The TCR originated in a man aged 18-30 years in good health and CMV-seronegative. The CDR3 spells CASIAVGGRPDTQYF. In DNA, the CDR3 is TGTGCCAGCATCGCCGTCGGGGGGCGCCCAGATACGCAGTATTTT.